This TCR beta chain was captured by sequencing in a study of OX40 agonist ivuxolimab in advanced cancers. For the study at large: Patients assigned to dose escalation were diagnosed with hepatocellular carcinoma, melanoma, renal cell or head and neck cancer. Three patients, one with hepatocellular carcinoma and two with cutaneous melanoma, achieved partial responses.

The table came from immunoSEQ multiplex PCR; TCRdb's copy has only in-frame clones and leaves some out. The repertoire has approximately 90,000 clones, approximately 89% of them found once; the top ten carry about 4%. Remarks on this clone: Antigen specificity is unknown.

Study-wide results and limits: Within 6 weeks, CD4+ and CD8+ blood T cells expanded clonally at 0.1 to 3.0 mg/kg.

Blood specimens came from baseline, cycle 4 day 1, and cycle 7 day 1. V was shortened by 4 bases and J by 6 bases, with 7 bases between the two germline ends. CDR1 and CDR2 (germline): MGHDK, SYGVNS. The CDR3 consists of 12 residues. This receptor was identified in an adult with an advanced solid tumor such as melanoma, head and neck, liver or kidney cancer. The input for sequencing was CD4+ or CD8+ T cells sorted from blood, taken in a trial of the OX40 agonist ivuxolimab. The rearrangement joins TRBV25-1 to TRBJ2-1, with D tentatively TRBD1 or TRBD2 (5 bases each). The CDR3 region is CASSGDLNEQFF. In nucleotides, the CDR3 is TGTGCCAGCAGTGGGGACCTCAATGAGCAGTTCTTC.